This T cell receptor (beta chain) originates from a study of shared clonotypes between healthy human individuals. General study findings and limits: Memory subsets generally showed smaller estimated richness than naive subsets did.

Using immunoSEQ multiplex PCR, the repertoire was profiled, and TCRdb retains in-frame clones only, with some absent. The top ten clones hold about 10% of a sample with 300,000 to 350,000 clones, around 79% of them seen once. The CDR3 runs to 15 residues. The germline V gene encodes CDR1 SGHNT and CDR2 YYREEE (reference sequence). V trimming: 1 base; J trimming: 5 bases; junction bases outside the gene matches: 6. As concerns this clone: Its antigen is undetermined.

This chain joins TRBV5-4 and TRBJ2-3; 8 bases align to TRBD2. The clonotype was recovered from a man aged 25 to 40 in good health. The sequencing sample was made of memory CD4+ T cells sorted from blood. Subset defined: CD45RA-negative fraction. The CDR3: CASSLLRTSGDTQYF. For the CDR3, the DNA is TGTGCCAGCAGCTTGCTCCGCACTAGCGGAGATACGCAGTATTTT.